This T cell receptor beta chain was profiled in a study of blood T cell repertoires in COVID-19. Overall study context: In each case, the material was cDNA or gDNA derived from T cells, B-cell-depleted T cells, or PBMCs.

This clone came up once. The assay was immunoSEQ multiplex PCR, and TCRdb's table has in-frame clones only and misses some. The sample contains nearly 55,000 clones, around 84% of which appear only once. Germline CDR1 reads ENHRY; CDR2 reads SYGVKD. The CDR3 is 18 residues long. V gave up 11 bases and J gave up 3 bases; unmatched junction bases: 20. The sequence was obtained from a man aged 65 to 85 with active COVID-19. The genes are TRBV10-3 and TRBJ2-1; 9 nucleotides match TRBD2. Sequenced material: peripheral blood. The CDR3 DNA follows: TGTGCCTCCTCCGCGTGGGGCGGGGGGGCCCTCGACTACAATGAGCAGTTCTTC. Amino acid sequence: CASSAWGGGALDYNEQFF.